This paragraph reports one T cell receptor beta chain. The sample originates from a study of CD8 T cells in Susac syndrome. Study-wide context: There were Susac syndrome patients who were therapy-naive at blood draw, others on corticosteroids, and others on intravenous immunoglobulin alone.

Reverse transcription used about 0.5 to 1 ug RNA and random hexamers. It was immunoSEQ multiplex PCR that amplified TCR beta CDR3 across 54 Vbeta and 13 Jbeta. TCRdb itself ran the immunoSEQ multiplex PCR reads through MiXCR, one entry per CDR3 protein. The sample carries tens of thousands of distinct CDR3 sequences, just over 90% recorded once. TCR beta sequencing was performed on blood CD8+ and CD4+ T cells. Negative isolation yielded CD4+ and CD8+ T cells, and FACS enriched TEMRA cells. In germline, CDR1 is SGHTA, CDR2 FQGNSA. Trimming stripped 5 bases from V and 7 bases from J, with 9 bases between. The CDR3 is 12 residues long.

The receptor's source is a human donor with Susac syndrome. The sequenced sample was CD4+ T cells from PBMCs. The rearrangement links TRBV7-2 to TRBJ2-1; no clear D. The CDR3 sequence is CASSPLVNEQFF. The CDR3 nucleotides read TGTGCCAGCAGCCCCCTGGTGAATGAGCAGTTCTTC.